These 29 T cell receptor beta chains were all obtained from the same sample, sequenced in a study of cytomegalovirus exposure and HLA in healthy donors. This PCR relied on a set of 60 Vbeta primers and 13 Jbeta primers. Profiling relied on immunoSEQ multiplex PCR, and the TCRdb table lists in-frame clones only, not all of them. The sample shows 130,000 or so clones, roughly 70% of them seen only once. The specimen was PBMCs. The receptors come from a man aged 50 to 60 in good health and CMV-seropositive.

The V and J genes are TRBV7-8 and TRBJ2-1, with D tentatively TRBD2 (7 bases). CDR1 SGHVS and CDR2 FQNEAQ come from the germline V gene. The CDR3 spans 14 residues. Trimming took 3 bases from V and 3 from J, leaving 9 bases between them. CDR3 nucleotide sequence: TGTGCCAGCAGCTTCGGGGGGCTCTACAATGAGCAGTTCTTC. It translates to CASSFGGLYNEQFF. Variable domain in full (rest from reference TRBV7-8 and TRBJ2-1): GAGVSQSPRYKVAKRGQDVALRCDPISGHVSLFWYQQALGQGPEFLTYFQNEAQLDKSGLPSDRFFAERPEGSVSTLKIQRTQQEDSAVYLCASSFGGLYNEQFFGPGTRLTVL.

A single count supports this clone. The chain has TRBV28 and TRBJ2-1, with 9 bases fitting TRBD2. Trimming at V came to 4 bases and at J to 2 bases, leaving 6 bases not matched to a gene. Germline-derived CDR1 and CDR2 are MDHEN and SYDVKM. This CDR3 region has 16 residues. For the CDR3, the DNA is TGTGCCAGCAGTTCAAAGTCTAGCGGGACCTACAATGAGCAGTTCTTC. Translation: CASSSKSSGTYNEQFF.

This clone was found once. This sequence joins TRBV11-3 and TRBJ2-7; D is unclear. The V gene lost 6 bases and the J gene lost 1 base, with 19 bases spanning the gap. This CDR3 is built from 16 residues. The germline CDR1 and CDR2 sequences are SGHNT and YENEEA. The CDR3 bases are TGTGCCAGCAGTCCCCGTGGAGCCGGGTTTTCCTACGAGCAGTACTTC. This codes for CASSPRGAGFSYEQYF.

This chain links TRBV14 with TRBJ1-1; the D is unclear. This CDR3 contains 13 residues. Trimming stripped 4 bases from V and 0 bases from J, with 6 bases between. Germline V lookup: CDR1 SGHDN, CDR2 FVKESK. The DNA of the CDR3 is TGTGCCAGCAGCCTACTCATGAACACTGAAGCTTTCTTT. Amino acid sequence: CASSLLMNTEAFF.

Only a few counts were recorded for this clone. V gene TRBV7-9 combines with J gene TRBJ2-5; possibly TRBD1 for D (5 bases). The end of the DNA fits TRBJ2-7 better, so the J call may be wrong. This CDR3 is 15 amino acids long. CDR1 is SEHNR, CDR2 FQNEAQ, per germline (reference sequence). The CDR3 nucleotides are TGTGCCAGCAGTCAGGGTCCCGGTCGATCCTACGAGCAGTACTTC. Amino acids: CASSQGPGRSYEQYF.

The J gene is TRBJ1-5, the V gene TRBV27; 7 bases fit TRBD1. V lost 3 bases, J lost 7 bases, and 6 bases stayed unmatched. The CDR3 extends over 14 amino acids. Germline V gives CDR1 MNHEY, CDR2 SMNVEV (reference sequence). The CDR3 is CASSLNYRGQPQHF. CDR3 DNA: TGTGCCAGCAGTTTGAACTACAGGGGCCAGCCCCAGCATTTT.

The chain couples TRBV5-1 to TRBJ2-1, with D perhaps matching TRBD1 (6 bases). Trimming shortened V by 7 bases and J by 3 bases, and 11 bases separated the two germline ends. This CDR3 has 13 residues. Germline V gives CDR1 SGHRS, CDR2 YFSETQ. In DNA, the CDR3 is TGCGCCAGCGCCGGGACATACTACAATGAGCAGTTCTTC. Translating gives CASAGTYYNEQFF.

This clone was found a few times. The chain couples TRBV7-9 to TRBJ1-3; D is perhaps TRBD1 (5 bases). V shed 5 bases and J shed 0 bases, with 8 bases lying between them. The germline gives CDR1 SEHNR, CDR2 FQNEAQ (reference sequence). CDR3 size: 14 residues. This CDR3 reads CASSPDISGNTIYF. In nucleotides, the CDR3 is TGTGCCAGCAGCCCGGACATCTCTGGAAACACCATATATTTT.

This chain connects TRBV10-1 to TRBJ1-2; D is unclear. The CDR3 loop spans 15 amino acids. Between the trimmed V and J ends, which lost 0 bases and 2 bases, there was a span of 10 bases. Germline-derived CDR1 and CDR2 are WNHNN and SYGVQD (reference sequence). The CDR3 DNA reads as TGCGCCAGCAGTGAGTCGTCGGAGCCGAACTATGGCTACACCTTC. Encoded protein: CASSESSEPNYGYTF.

V is TRBV21-1 and J is TRBJ2-7; the table gives TRBD1 as D, unverified against the DNA. TRBV21-1 constitutes a pseudogene. This CDR3 comprises 13 residues. CDR3 DNA: TGTGCCAGCAGCCTACGGACAGGAGGAGAGCAGTACTTC. Protein: CASSLRTGGEQYF.

Comment on this clone: One end of the junction varies from germline; a read error may be responsible. This sequence joins TRBV5-1 and TRBJ1-1; 7 positions agree with TRBD1. Germline lookup yields CDR1 SGHRS and CDR2 YFSETQ. The CDR3 loop spans 14 amino acids. This CDR3 is CAGRRGQGNTEAFF. Written as DNA, the CDR3 is TGCGCCGGCAGGAGGGGGCAGGGGAACACTGAAGCTTTCTTT.

This rearrangement joins TRBV7-2 to TRBJ1-1, with TRBD1 identical over 9 bases. Per the germline V gene, CDR1 is SGHTA and CDR2 is FQGNSA. The CDR3 covers 16 residues. J was trimmed by 6 bases and V by 7 bases; bases with no gene match: 15. In nucleotides, the CDR3 is TGTGCCAGCATCAACAGGGGGCGAAGGGCTAGTTCTGAAGCTTTCTTT. Amino acid sequence: CASINRGRRASSEAFF. Full variable domain (missing parts from reference TRBV7-2 and TRBJ1-1): GAGVSQSPSNKVTEKGKDVELRCDPISGHTALYWYRQSLGQGLEFLIYFQGNSAPDKSGLPSDRFSAERTGGSVSTLTIQRTQQEDSAVYLCASINRGRRASSEAFFGQGTRLTVV.

The chain joins TRBV4-3 to TRBJ2-1; D call uncertain. The V end lost 0 bases, the J end lost 7 bases, and 7 bases lay between the germline ends. The CDR3 runs 13 residues. Germline lookup yields CDR1 LGHNA and CDR2 YSLEER. The CDR3 bases are TGCGCCAGCAGCCAAGAGACTGGGAATGAGCAGTTCTTC. This encodes CASSQETGNEQFF.

The V gene is TRBV6-1, the J gene TRBJ2-7, with a possible D match to TRBD1 (6 bases). The V end was cut by 2 bases, the J end by 4 bases, with 18 bases between. The length of the CDR3 is 16 residues. CDR1 and CDR2 from the germline V gene are MNHNS and SASEGT. This CDR3 is CASSERGIPPTYEQYF. The CDR3 DNA reads as TGTGCCAGCAGTGAAAGGGGGATCCCCCCCACTTACGAGCAGTACTTC.

The chain employs TRBV10-2 and TRBJ1-1, with 7 bases fitting TRBD1. Germline V CDR1 and CDR2: WSHSY, SAAADI. The CDR3 sequence is 15 residues long. V gave up 1 base and J gave up 5 bases; unmatched junction bases: 7. CDR3 nucleotides: TGCGCCAGCAGTGAGTTTAGGGCAGGGGGGACTGAAGCTTTCTTT. Translating it yields CASSEFRAGGTEAFF.

The rearrangement uses TRBV18 and TRBJ1-1; D is ambiguous. Trimming stripped 4 bases from V and 1 base from J, with 13 bases between. The CDR3 is 15 amino acids. Germline CDR1 KGHSH, CDR2 LQKENI. The CDR3 here is CASSLGPISNTEAFF. The CDR3 DNA is TGTGCCAGCTCACTTGGGCCAATATCGAACACTGAAGCTTTCTTT.

This clone was counted only a few times. The chain combines TRBV11-2 with TRBJ1-1; D ambiguous. The CDR3 sequence is 15 residues long. CDR1 and CDR2 (germline): SGHAT, FQNNGV. V lost 5 bases to trimming and J lost 4 bases, with 17 bases between them. The chain's CDR3 is CASSPLFSASTEAFF. The CDR3 DNA reads TGTGCCAGCAGCCCGCTTTTCAGCGCCTCCACTGAAGCTTTCTTT.

CDR3 amino acids: CASSLNSVSGIQFF. Here the CDR3 DNA reads TGTGCCAGCAGCCTTAACTCGGTTAGCGGGATTCAGTTCTTC. The genes are TRBV7-2 and TRBJ2-1, with 8 bases lining up with TRBD2. The CDR3 is 14 residues long. The V gene's germline CDR1 is SGHTA and CDR2 FQGNSA. V lost 5 bases to trimming and J lost 13 bases; unmatched junction nucleotides: 13.

This rearrangement joins TRBV2 to TRBJ2-1; the match to TRBD2 covers 9 bases. There are 17 residues in the CDR3. With V trimmed by 3 bases and J by 5 bases, 11 bases remained unmatched. Germline V gene data show CDR1 as SNHLY and CDR2 as FYNNEI. CDR3 DNA sequence: TGTGCCAGCAGTGATAGTATAGGCGGGGGGGCCCACAATGAGCAGTTCTTC. Protein: CASSDSIGGGAHNEQFF.

V gene TRBV29-1 combines with J gene TRBJ1-1; D is possibly TRBD1 (5 bases). Germline V gives CDR1 SQVTM, CDR2 ANQGSEA. The V gene lost 6 bases and the J gene lost 3 bases, with 11 bases spanning the gap. CDR3 length equals 12 residues. The CDR3 is CSVGREDTEAFF. In nucleotides, the CDR3 is TGCAGCGTAGGCAGGGAGGACACTGAAGCTTTCTTT.

This chain links TRBV2 with TRBJ2-7; tentative D call: TRBD1 (5 bases). This CDR3 comprises 15 residues. The germline gives CDR1 SNHLY, CDR2 FYNNEI. V lost 2 bases to trimming and J lost 4 bases, with 15 bases between them. CDR3 in amino acids: CASSERGLVSYEQYF. The CDR3 DNA sequence: TGTGCCAGCAGTGAAAGGGGTCTCGTGTCTTACGAGCAGTACTTC. The whole variable domain, filled in from reference TRBV2 and TRBJ2-7, reads EPEVTQTPSHQVTQMGQEVILRCVPISNHLYFYWYRQILGQKVEFLVSFYNNEISEKSEIFDDQFSVERPDGSNFTLKIRSTKLEDSAMYFCASSERGLVSYEQYFGPGTRLTVT.

This clone came up a few times. CDR3 amino acids: CASSLLGASNTGELFF. Written as DNA, the CDR3 is TGTGCCAGCAGCCTGCTAGGGGCGTCGAACACCGGGGAGCTGTTTTTT. The chain uses TRBV7-3 and TRBJ2-2; D is perhaps TRBD1 (5 bases). The CDR3 is made up of 16 amino acids. V shed 5 bases and J shed 0 bases, with 13 bases lying between them. Looked up from germline, CDR1 is SGHTA and CDR2 is FQGTGA.

This chain links TRBV19 with TRBJ1-1; no clear D gene. This CDR3 comprises 14 residues. Trimming removed 3 bases from V and 0 bases from J, with 8 bases in between. CDR1 is LNHDA, CDR2 SQIVND, per germline (reference sequence). The DNA for the CDR3 is TGTGCCAGTAGTATGGCCGGGGTGAACACTGAAGCTTTCTTT. It translates to CASSMAGVNTEAFF.

The genes are TRBV19 and TRBJ1-3; TRBD1 matches 7 bases. Germline CDR1 is LNHDA and CDR2 is SQIVND (reference sequence). The ends lost 8 bases at V and 0 bases at J; junction bases unmatched: 1. The CDR3 contains 13 residues. The CDR3 DNA follows: TGTGCCAGTCGACAGGGCTCTGGAAACACCATATATTTT. Amino acids: CASRQGSGNTIYF.

CDR3 protein: CASTGAGANVLTF. The CDR3, as DNA: TGTGCCAGCACAGGGGCGGGGGCCAACGTCCTGACTTTC. The rearrangement links TRBV9 to TRBJ2-6; D is possibly TRBD1 (6 bases). Germline CDR1 is SGDLS and CDR2 is YYNGEE. V lost 6 bases to trimming and J lost 4 bases, with 8 bases between them. CDR3 length: 13 residues.

The chain is built from TRBV6-1 and TRBJ2-3; 9 bases match TRBD2. This CDR3 region has 14 residues. Germline V lookup: CDR1 MNHNS, CDR2 SASEGT. V shed 8 bases, J shed 3 bases, and the junction held 6 bases outside the gene matches. The chain's CDR3 is CASLAGARTDTQYF. The CDR3 bases are TGTGCCAGCTTAGCGGGAGCCCGGACAGATACGCAGTATTTT.

CDR3 coding DNA: TGTGCCAGCACCGGGACAGTTGTGCCCTACGAGCAGTACTTC. Translation: CASTGTVVPYEQYF. The rearrangement uses TRBV6-1 and TRBJ2-7; the match to TRBD1 covers 7 bases. The CDR3 loop spans 14 amino acids. CDR1 is MNHNS and CDR2 is SASEGT in the germline V gene. The trim removed 7 bases at V and 2 bases at J, leaving 8 bases unmatched.

The chain links TRBV5-1 to TRBJ2-3; 8 bases map to TRBD2. J lost 1 base, V lost 4 bases, and 2 bases had no gene match. Per germline, CDR1 SGHRS and CDR2 YFSETQ. The CDR3 sequence is 14 residues long. CDR3 region: CASSPGGGTDTQYF. CDR3 DNA: TGCGCCAGCAGCCCCGGGGGGGGCACAGATACGCAGTATTTT.

This clone came up a few times. The chain employs TRBV7-2 and TRBJ2-1; D not resolved. The V and J ends lost 1 base and 5 bases respectively, with 15 bases between them. Germline-derived CDR1 and CDR2 are SGHTA and FQGNSA. The CDR3 totals 16 residues. The CDR3 sequence: CASSLVRDPPNNEQFF. CDR3 coding DNA: TGTGCCAGCAGCTTAGTTAGAGATCCGCCGAACAATGAGCAGTTCTTC.